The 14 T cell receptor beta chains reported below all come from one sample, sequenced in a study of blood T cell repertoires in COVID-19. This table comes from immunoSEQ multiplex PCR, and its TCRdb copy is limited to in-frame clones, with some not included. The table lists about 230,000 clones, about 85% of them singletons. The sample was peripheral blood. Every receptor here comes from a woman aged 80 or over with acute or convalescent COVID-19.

CDR3 bases: TGTGCCAGCAGCTTAGGACAGGGTTCTGGGACAAACTATGGCTACACCTTC. Its translation: CASSLGQGSGTNYGYTF. The chain has TRBV7-2 and TRBJ1-2, with 7 bases lining up with TRBD1. V lost 1 base, J lost 2 bases, and 10 bases stayed unmatched. This CDR3 region has 17 residues. Germline loops: CDR1 SGHTA, CDR2 FQGNSA.

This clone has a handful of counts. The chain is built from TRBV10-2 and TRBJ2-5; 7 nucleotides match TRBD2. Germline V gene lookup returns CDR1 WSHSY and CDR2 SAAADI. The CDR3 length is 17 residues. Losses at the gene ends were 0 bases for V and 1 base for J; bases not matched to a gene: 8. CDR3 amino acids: CASSESTLGLSQETQYF. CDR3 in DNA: TGCGCCAGCAGTGAGTCCACTCTGGGACTATCCCAAGAGACCCAGTACTTC.

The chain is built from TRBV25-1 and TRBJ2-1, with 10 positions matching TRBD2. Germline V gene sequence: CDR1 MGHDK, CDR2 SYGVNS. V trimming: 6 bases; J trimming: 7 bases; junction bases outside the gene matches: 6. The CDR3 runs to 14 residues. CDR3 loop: CASRVSGGGNEQFF. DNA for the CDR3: TGTGCCAGCAGAGTCAGCGGGGGGGGGAATGAGCAGTTCTTC. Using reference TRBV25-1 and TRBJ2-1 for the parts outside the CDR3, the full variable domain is EADIYQTPRYLVIGTGKKITLECSQTMGHDKMYWYQQDPGMELHLIHYSYGVNSTEKGDLSSESTVSRIRTEHFPLTLESARPSHTSQYLCASRVSGGGNEQFFGPGTRLTVL.

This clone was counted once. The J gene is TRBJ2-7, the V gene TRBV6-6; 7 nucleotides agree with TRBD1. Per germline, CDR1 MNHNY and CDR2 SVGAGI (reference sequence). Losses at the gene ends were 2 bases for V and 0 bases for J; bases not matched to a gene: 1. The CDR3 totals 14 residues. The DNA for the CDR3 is TGTGCCAGCAGTTACGAGGGGGCCTCCTACGAGCAGTACTTC. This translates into CASSYEGASYEQYF.

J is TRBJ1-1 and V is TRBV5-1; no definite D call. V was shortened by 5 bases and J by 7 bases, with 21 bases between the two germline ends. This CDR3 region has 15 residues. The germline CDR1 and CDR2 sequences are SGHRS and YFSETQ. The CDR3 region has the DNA TGCGCCAGCAGTCCGTTTTTTGGCGGAGCTGATGAAGCTTTCTTT. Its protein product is CASSPFFGGADEAFF.

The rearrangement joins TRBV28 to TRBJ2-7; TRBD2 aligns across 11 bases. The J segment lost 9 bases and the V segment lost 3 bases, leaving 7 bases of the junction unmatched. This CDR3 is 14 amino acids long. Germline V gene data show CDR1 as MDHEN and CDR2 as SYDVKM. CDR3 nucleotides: TGTGCCAGCAGTTTTAATGGACTAGCGGGTGCGCAGTACTTC. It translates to CASSFNGLAGAQYF.

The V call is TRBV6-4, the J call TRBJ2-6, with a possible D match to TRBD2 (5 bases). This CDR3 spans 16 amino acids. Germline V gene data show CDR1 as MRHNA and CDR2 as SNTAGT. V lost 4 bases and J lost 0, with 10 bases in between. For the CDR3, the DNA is TGTGCCAGCAGTGCAGGACTGAGCTCTGGGGCCAACGTCCTGACTTTC. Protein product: CASSAGLSSGANVLTF.

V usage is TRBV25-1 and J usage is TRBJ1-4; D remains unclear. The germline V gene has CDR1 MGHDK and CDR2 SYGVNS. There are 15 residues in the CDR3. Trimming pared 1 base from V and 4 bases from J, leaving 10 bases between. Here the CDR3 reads CASSEFAADNEKLFF. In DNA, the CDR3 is TGTGCCAGCAGTGAATTCGCGGCGGATAATGAAAAACTGTTTTTT.

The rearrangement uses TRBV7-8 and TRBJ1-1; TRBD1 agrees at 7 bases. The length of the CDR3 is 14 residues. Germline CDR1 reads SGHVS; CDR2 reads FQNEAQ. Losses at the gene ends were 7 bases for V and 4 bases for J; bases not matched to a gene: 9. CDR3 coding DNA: TGTGCCAGCATCCAACTCAGGGGGTCCACTGAAGCTTTCTTT. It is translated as CASIQLRGSTEAFF.

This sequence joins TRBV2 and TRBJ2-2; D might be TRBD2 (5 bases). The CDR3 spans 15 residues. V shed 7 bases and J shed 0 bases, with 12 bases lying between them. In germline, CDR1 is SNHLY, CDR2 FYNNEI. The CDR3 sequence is CASNEGRTNTGELFF. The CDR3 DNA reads TGTGCCAGCAACGAGGGCAGAACGAACACCGGGGAGCTGTTTTTT.

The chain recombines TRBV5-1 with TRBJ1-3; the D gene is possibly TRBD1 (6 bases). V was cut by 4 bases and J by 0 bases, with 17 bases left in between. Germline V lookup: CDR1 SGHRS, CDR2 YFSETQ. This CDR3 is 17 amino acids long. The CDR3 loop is CASSPRDRQSSGNTIYF. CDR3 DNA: TGCGCCAGCAGCCCAAGAGACAGGCAGAGCTCTGGAAACACCATATATTTT. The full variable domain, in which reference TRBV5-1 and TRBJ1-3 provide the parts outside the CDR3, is KAGVTQTPRYLIKTRGQQVTLSCSPISGHRSVSWYQQTPGQGLQFLFEYFSETQRNKGNFPGRFSGRQFSNSRSEMNVSTLELGDSALYLCASSPRDRQSSGNTIYFGEGSWLTVV.

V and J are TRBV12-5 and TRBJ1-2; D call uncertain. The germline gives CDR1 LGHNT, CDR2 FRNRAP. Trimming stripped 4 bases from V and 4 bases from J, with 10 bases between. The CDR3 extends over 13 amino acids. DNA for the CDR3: TGTGCTAGTGGTTCCGAGGTGGGCTATGGCTACACCTTC. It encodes CASGSEVGYGYTF.

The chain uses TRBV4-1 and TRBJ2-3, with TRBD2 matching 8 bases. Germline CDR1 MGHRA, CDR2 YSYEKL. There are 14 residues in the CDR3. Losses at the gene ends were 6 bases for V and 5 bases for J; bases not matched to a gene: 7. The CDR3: CASSPSGTRDTQYF. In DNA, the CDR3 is TGCGCCAGCAGTCCCTCCGGGACTAGAGATACGCAGTATTTT.

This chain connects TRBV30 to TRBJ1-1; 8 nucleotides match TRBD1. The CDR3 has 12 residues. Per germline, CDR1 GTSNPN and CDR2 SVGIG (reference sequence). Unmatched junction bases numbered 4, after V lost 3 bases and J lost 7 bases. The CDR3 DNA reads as TGTGCCTGGAGCTTCGACAGGGGTGAAGCTTTCTTT. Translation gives CAWSFDRGEAFF.